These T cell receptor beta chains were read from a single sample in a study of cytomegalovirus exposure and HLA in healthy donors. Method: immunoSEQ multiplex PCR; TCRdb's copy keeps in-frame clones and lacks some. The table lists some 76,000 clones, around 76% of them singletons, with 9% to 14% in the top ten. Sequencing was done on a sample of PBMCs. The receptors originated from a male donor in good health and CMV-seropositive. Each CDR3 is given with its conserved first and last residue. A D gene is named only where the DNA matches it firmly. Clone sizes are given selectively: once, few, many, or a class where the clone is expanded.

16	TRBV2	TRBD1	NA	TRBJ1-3	TGTGCCAGCAGCGACGCGACAGGGCGGACTGGAAACACCATATATTTT	CASSDATGRTGNTIYF
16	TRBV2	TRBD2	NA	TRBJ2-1	TGTGCCAGCAGTGCCCCTAGCGGGAGGGAGCACAATGAGCAGTTCTTC	CASSAPSGREHNEQFF
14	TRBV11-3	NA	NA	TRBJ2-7	TGTGCCAGCAGCCCGGGACACCACTCCTACGAGCAGTACTTC	CASSPGHHSYEQYF
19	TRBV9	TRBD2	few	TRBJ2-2	TGTGCCAGCAGCCATCCTCGGGGACTAGCGGGGGGGCCCTCCGGGGAGCTGTTTTTT	CASSHPRGLAGGPSGELFF
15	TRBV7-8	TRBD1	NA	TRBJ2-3	TGTGCCAGCAGCCCTCGGGACAGGCTGAGTGATACGCAGTATTTT	CASSPRDRLSDTQYF
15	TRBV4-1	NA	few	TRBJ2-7	TGCGCCAGCAGCCCCTACCACGGGAAATCCTACGAGCAGTACTTC	CASSPYHGKSYEQYF
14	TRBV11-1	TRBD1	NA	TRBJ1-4	TGTGCCAGCAGTGACAGGGGGACTAATGAAAAACTGTTTTTT	CASSDRGTNEKLFF
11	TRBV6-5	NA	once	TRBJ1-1	TGTGCCAGCAGTTGGGGGCGTGAAGCTTTCTTT	CASSWGREAFF
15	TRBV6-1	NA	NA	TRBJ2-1	TGTGCCAGCAACCCTAGACGTGGGTCCTACAATGAGCAGTTCTTC	CASNPRRGSYNEQFF
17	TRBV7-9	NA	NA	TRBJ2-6	TGTGCCAGCAGCTATGGGGGCATGAGCTCTGGGGCCAACGTCCTGACTTTC	CASSYGGMSSGANVLTF
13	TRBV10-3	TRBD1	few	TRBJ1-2	TGTGCCATCAGCCCGAATACAGGGGATGGCTACACCTTC	CAISPNTGDGYTF
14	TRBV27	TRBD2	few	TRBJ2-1	TGTGCCAGCAGTTTACTGGGACTAGATAATGAGCAGTTCTTC	CASSLLGLDNEQFF
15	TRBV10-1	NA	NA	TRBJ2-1	TGCGCCAGCAGTGATACCGGGACTCGGTTGAATGAGCAGTTCTTC	CASSDTGTRLNEQFF
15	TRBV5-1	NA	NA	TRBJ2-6	TGCGCCAGCAGCTTGCTCCCCTCTGGGGCCAACGTCCTGACTTTC	CASSLLPSGANVLTF
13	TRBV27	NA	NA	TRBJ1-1	TGTGCCAGCAGTATCCGGTCGGACACTGAAGCTTTCTTT	CASSIRSDTEAFF
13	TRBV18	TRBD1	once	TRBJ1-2	TGTGCCAGCTCACCGACAGGGGGCCGTGGCTACACCTTC	CASSPTGGRGYTF
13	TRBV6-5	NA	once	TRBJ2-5	TGTGCCAGCCAGCCTCTCTCTCGGGAGACCCGGTACTTC	CASQPLSRETRYF
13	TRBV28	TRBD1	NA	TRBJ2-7	TGTGCCAGCAGCCGCCAGGGGGCGGGCGAGCAGTACTTC	CASSRQGAGEQYF
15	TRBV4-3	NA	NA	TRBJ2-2	TGCGCCAGCAGCCGCACCTCCCAGGGCGTCGGGGAGCTGTTTTTT	CASSRTSQGVGELFF
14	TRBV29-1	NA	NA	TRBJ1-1	TGCAGCGTTGGAGAGCCACAAATGAACACTGAAGCTTTCTTT	CSVGEPQMNTEAFF
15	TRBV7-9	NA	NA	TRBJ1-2	TGTTCCAGCAGCTTAGACAGAGACCTTAACTATGGCTACACCTTC	CSSSLDRDLNYGYTF
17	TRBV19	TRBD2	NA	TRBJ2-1	TGTGCCAGTAGTACAGGGACTAGCGTAACCCCATTCGATGAGCAGTTCTTC	CASSTGTSVTPFDEQFF
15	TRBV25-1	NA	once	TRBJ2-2	TGTGCCAGCAGTGAGGGGGCGCGGGACACCGGGGAGCTGTTTTTT	CASSEGARDTGELFF
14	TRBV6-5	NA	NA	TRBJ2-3	TGTGCCAGCATGGAGCCAGGGGGCACAGATACGCAGTATTTT	CASMEPGGTDTQYF
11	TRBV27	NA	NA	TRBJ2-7	TGTGCCAGCAGTACGGGTAGCGAGCAGTACTTC	CASSTGSEQYF
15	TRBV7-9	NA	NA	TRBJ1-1	TGTTCCAGCAGCTTAGTGGGGACACGGGACACTGAAGCTTTCTTT	CSSSLVGTRDTEAFF
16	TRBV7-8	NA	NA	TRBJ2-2	TGTGCCAGCAGCTTACGCGACCCCCGAGGCACCGGGGAGCTGTTTTTT	CASSLRDPRGTGELFF
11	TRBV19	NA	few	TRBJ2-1	TGTGCCAGTAGTATAAGGGGTGAGCAGTTCTTC	CASSIRGEQFF
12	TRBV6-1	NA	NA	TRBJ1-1	TGTGCCAGCAGTGACTGGAACACTGAAGCTTTCTTT	CASSDWNTEAFF
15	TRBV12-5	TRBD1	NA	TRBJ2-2	TGTGCTAGTGGTACCCCAGGGGGCCGACTCGGGGAGCTGTTTTTT	CASGTPGGRLGELFF
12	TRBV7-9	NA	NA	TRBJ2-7	TGTGCCAGCAGCTTATCATCCTACGAGCAGTACTTC	CASSLSSYEQYF
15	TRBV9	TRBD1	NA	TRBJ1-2	TGTGCCAGCAGCGTAGAACAGGGGGCAAGCTATGGCTACACCTTC	CASSVEQGASYGYTF
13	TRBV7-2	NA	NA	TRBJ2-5	TGTGCCAGCAGCTTAGGCGGTGGGGAGACCCAGTACTTC	CASSLGGGETQYF
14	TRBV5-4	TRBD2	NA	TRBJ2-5	TGTGCCAGCAGCTTGGGGGGGGGACAAGAGACCCAGTACTTC	CASSLGGGQETQYF
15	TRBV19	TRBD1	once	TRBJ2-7	TGTGCCAGTAGTTGGGGAAAGGGGGCTTCCTACGAGCAGTACTTC	CASSWGKGASYEQYF
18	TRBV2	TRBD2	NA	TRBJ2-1	TGTGCCAGCAGGTTAAGGGTGGGACTAGCGGGGCCCTACAATGAGCAGTTCTTC	CASRLRVGLAGPYNEQFF
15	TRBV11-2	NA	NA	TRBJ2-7	TGTGCCAGCAGCCTCCAGACTTTGAGCTCCTACGAGCAGTACTTC	CASSLQTLSSYEQYF
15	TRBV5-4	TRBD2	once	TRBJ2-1	TGTGCCAGCAGGGGGACTAGCGGGTCGGAGCATGAGCAGTTCTTC	CASRGTSGSEHEQFF
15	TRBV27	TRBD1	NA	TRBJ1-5	TGTGCCAGCATTCCCCCAACAGGGGGACGACAGCCCCAGCATTTT	CASIPPTGGRQPQHF
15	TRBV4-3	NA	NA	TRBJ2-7	TGCGCCAGCAGCCTAGAGACAGGCCCCATCTACGAGCAGTACTTC	CASSLETGPIYEQYF
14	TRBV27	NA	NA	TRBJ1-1	TGTGCCAGCAGTTGGGGGGGGAAGGGCACTGAAGCTTTCTTT	CASSWGGKGTEAFF
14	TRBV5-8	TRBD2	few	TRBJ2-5	TGTGCCAGCAGCTTGTTAAGCGGGAGAGAGACCCAGTACTTC	CASSLLSGRETQYF
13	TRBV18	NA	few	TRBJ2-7	TGTGCCAGCTCACTCAACAGGGAGTACGAGCAGTACTTC	CASSLNREYEQYF
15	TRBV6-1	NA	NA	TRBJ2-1	TGTGCCAGCTGGGCAACGGAGACTAGGTTATCTGAGCAGTTCTTC	CASWATETRLSEQFF
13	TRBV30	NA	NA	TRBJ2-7	TGTGCCTGGAGTCCCCTTGAGGGTTACGAGCAGTACTTC	CAWSPLEGYEQYF
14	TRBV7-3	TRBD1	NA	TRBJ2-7	TGTGCCAGCAGCTCGGGACAGGGGCGGGGGGAGCAGTACTTC	CASSSGQGRGEQYF
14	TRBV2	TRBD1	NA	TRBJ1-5	TGTGCCAGCACATTCAGGGGGGGCAATCAGCCCCAGCATTTT	CASTFRGGNQPQHF
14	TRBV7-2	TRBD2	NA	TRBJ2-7	TGTGCCAGCAGCGCCCAGCGGGGGGGCCACGAGCAGTACTTC	CASSAQRGGHEQYF
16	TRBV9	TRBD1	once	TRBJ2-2	TGTGCCAGCAGCCCCCACAGGGGAAGAACGACCGGGGAGCTGTTTTTT	CASSPHRGRTTGELFF
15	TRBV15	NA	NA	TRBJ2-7	TGTGCCACCAGCAGAGATACTCAGGGATCGGACGAGCAGTACTTC	CATSRDTQGSDEQYF
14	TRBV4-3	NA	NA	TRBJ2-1	TGCGCCAGCAGCCAAGAACAGGGCTACAATGAGCAGTTCTTC	CASSQEQGYNEQFF
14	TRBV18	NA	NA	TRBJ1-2	TGTGCCAGCTCACCCGGGTCGAGGAACTATGGCTACACCTTC	CASSPGSRNYGYTF
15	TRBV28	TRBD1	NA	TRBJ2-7	TGTGCCAGCAGCCCGCCGGGACAGGGTCTATACGAGCAGTACTTC	CASSPPGQGLYEQYF
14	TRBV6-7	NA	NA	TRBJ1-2	TGTGCCAGCAGTACGGGGGGGATTAACTATGGCTACACCTTC	CASSTGGINYGYTF
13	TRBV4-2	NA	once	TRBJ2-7	TGTGCCAGCACGCATAGCGGTTCCTACGAGCAGTACTTC	CASTHSGSYEQYF
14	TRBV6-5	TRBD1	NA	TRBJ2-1	TGTGCCAGCAGTTACGGGACAGGGGAAATTGAGCAGTTCTTC	CASSYGTGEIEQFF
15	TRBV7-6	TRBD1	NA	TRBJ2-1	TGTGCCAGCAGCCAAAACAGGGGGCTTAACAATGAGCAGTTCTTC	CASSQNRGLNNEQFF
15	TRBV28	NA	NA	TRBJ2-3	TGTGCCAGCAGTTTATTTGTGACTTTTTCAGATACGCAGTATTTT	CASSLFVTFSDTQYF